This entry concerns a single T cell receptor (beta chain). This record belongs to a study of blood T cell repertoires in COVID-19. Looking at the study overall: Nucleic acid was either cDNA or gDNA, and it came from T cells, B-cell-depleted T cells, or PBMCs.

In the original processing: Reference gene primer amplification yielded estimated nucleated cell counts. TCRdb keeps only in-frame clones here, not all; method: immunoSEQ multiplex PCR. The V and J calls and clone size are taken from that table; D and trimming were inferred from the DNA. This table holds about 270,000 clones, around 93% found once. During the 2 weeks before they entered the study, exposed participants had met someone with a PCR-confirmed or clinician-diagnosed COVID-19 case. Sequencing was done on a sample of PBMCs or T cells enriched from blood (not recorded which). This receptor was taken from a middle-aged man who had been exposed to COVID-19.

CDR3 DNA: TGTGCCAGCAGCTTAGCGGTGAGCACAGATACGCAGTATTTT. This sequence encodes CASSLAVSTDTQYF. The chain has TRBV11-2 and TRBJ2-3, with D unclear. CDR1 is SGHAT, CDR2 FQNNGV, per germline. CDR3 length equals 14 residues. V was clipped by 1 base and J by 0 bases, with 5 bases between them.